The rows below give T cell receptor beta chains drawn from one sample of a study of blood T cell repertoires in COVID-19. TCRdb keeps only in-frame clones here, not all; method: immunoSEQ multiplex PCR. The sample contains over 300,000 clones, 87% of which appear only once. Sequencing used PBMCs or T cells enriched from blood (not recorded which). Receptor source: a woman under 40 who had recovered from COVID-19. The CDR3 runs from the conserved cysteine through the conserved F or W. D genes are given only for firm matches. Size values are once, few and many counts, or a class for expanded clones, and some rows have none.

TRBJ2-1	NA	NA	TRBV9	CASSPQGYSYNEQFF	TGTGCCAGCAGCCCACAGGGATACTCCTACAATGAGCAGTTCTTC
TRBJ1-3	NA	NA	TRBV5-8	CASSLGTDSGNTIYF	TGTGCCAGCAGCTTGGGGACAGACTCTGGAAACACCATATATTTT
TRBJ1-1	once	NA	TRBV4-1	CASSQGTVNTEAFF	TGCGCCAGCAGCCAAGGAACAGTGAACACTGAAGCTTTCTTT
TRBJ2-3	NA	NA	TRBV5-1	CASSPSGTPSTDTQYF	TGCGCCAGCAGCCCTTCCGGGACACCCAGCACAGATACGCAGTATTTT
TRBJ2-1	NA	NA	TRBV2	CASTARVGSYNEQFF	TGTGCCAGCACGGCTAGAGTTGGCTCCTACAATGAGCAGTTCTTC
TRBJ1-1	NA	NA	TRBV12-3/TRBV12-4	CASSSPGEAFF	TGTGCCAGCAGTTCCCCGGGGGAAGCTTTCTTT
TRBJ1-1	once	NA	TRBV18	CASSPGLQGGAAFF	TGTGCCAGCTCACCTGGGCTGCAGGGTGGCGCGGCTTTCTTT
TRBJ1-2	NA	NA	TRBV7-9	CASREGPNYGYTF	TGTGCCAGCAGAGAGGGCCCTAACTATGGCTACACCTTC
TRBJ1-1	few	NA	TRBV7-9	CASSLAGDNTEAFF	TGTGCCAGCAGCTTAGCAGGGGACAATACTGAAGCTTTCTTT
TRBJ2-7	NA	TRBD1	TRBV28	CASSLWDRAGEQYF	TGTGCCAGCAGTTTATGGGACAGGGCGGGCGAGCAGTACTTC
TRBJ2-1	NA	NA	TRBV28	CASSLVGVINEQFF	TGTGCCAGCAGTCTAGTCGGGGTCATTAATGAGCAGTTCTTC
TRBJ1-1	NA	NA	TRBV12-3/TRBV12-4	CASNTGYTEAFF	TGTGCCAGCAATACAGGTTACACTGAAGCTTTCTTT
TRBJ1-6	once	NA	TRBV25-1	CASRAVDNSPLHF	TGTGCCAGTCGAGCGGTTGATAATTCACCCCTCCACTTT
TRBJ2-5	NA	TRBD2	TRBV7-9	CASSSQERGGGETQYF	TGTGCCAGCAGCTCCCAGGAGCGGGGGGGCGGAGAGACCCAGTACTTC
TRBJ1-6	NA	TRBD1	TRBV6-1	CASSEALTGWSNSPLHF	TGTGCCAGCAGTGAAGCGCTGACAGGGTGGTCAAATTCACCCCTCCACTTT
TRBJ2-7	NA	TRBD1	TRBV24-1	CATAPLTGDSYEQYF	TGTGCCACGGCGCCATTGACAGGGGACTCCTACGAGCAGTACTTC
TRBJ1-5	NA	TRBD1	TRBV24-1	CATSDGTANQPQHF	TGTGCCACCAGTGACGGGACAGCGAATCAGCCCCAGCATTTT
TRBJ1-1	NA	NA	TRBV7-2	CASSRYGVDTEAFF	TGTGCCAGCAGCAGGTACGGGGTGGACACTGAAGCTTTCTTT
TRBJ2-6	NA	NA	TRBV30	CAWSVAGTGANVLTF	TGTGCCTGGAGTGTCGCCGGGACTGGGGCCAACGTCCTGACTTTC
TRBJ1-2	NA	NA	TRBV29-1	CSVSTGTRGYTF	TGCAGCGTCAGTACCGGGACACGCGGCTACACCTTC
TRBJ2-7	NA	TRBD2	TRBV29-1	CSAGTSDHEQYF	TGCAGCGCCGGGACTAGCGACCACGAGCAGTACTTC
TRBJ1-5	NA	NA	TRBV10-1	CASRATDSNQPQHF	TGCGCCAGCAGAGCGACAGATAGCAATCAGCCCCAGCATTTT
TRBJ1-3	NA	NA	TRBV4-1	CASSPTGGNTIYF	TGCGCCAGCAGCCCCACAGGTGGAAACACCATATATTTT
TRBJ1-6	NA	NA	TRBV9	CASSVDPQGRNSPLHF	TGTGCCAGCAGCGTAGACCCACAGGGTAGGAATTCACCCCTCCACTTT
TRBJ2-7	NA	TRBD1	TRBV7-6	CASSFGEGQGGYEQYF	TGTGCCAGCAGCTTCGGTGAGGGACAGGGAGGGTACGAGCAGTACTTC
TRBJ1-1	NA	NA	TRBV5-1	CASSLGRGSYTEAFF	TGCGCCAGCAGCTTGGGAAGGGGATCATACACTGAAGCTTTCTTT
TRBJ1-1	NA	TRBD1	TRBV9	CASSVGDRGRAFF	TGTGCCAGCAGCGTAGGGGACAGGGGGCGGGCTTTCTTT
TRBJ1-3	few	NA	TRBV10-3	CAIIPGETSGNTIYF	TGTGCCATCATTCCCGGGGAGACCTCTGGAAACACCATATATTTT